The rows below give T cell receptor beta chains drawn from one sample of a study of regulatory T cells in long-lasting Graves disease. TCRdb analysed the multiplex PCR reads with MiXCR anew, one entry per CDR3 protein. There are 350,000 to 500,000 distinct CDR3 sequences in the sample; about 17% occur only once, and 9.5% to 12% lies in the top ten. Separately, the same data were catalogued under a study of T cells in Graves' hyperthyroidism and ophthalmopathy.

Source: peripheral blood mononuclear cells (PBMCs), taken at new diagnosis, from a patient treated with antithyroid drugs. These receptors were collected from a woman in her twenties or thirties with Graves disease. The CDR3 runs from the conserved cysteine through the conserved F or W. D genes are given only for firm matches. Clone size is not always given. Where it is, it says once, few, many or a class for expanded clones.

d_gene: TRBD1; v_gene: TRBV5-1; abundance: many; j_gene: TRBJ2-1; CDR3aa: CASSLSRQGSYNEQFF; CDR3nt: TGCGCCAGCAGCTTGAGTCGACAGGGATCCTACAATGAGCAGTTCTTC
d_gene: TRBD1; v_gene: TRBV30; abundance: many; j_gene: TRBJ1-1; CDR3aa: CAWSVAGGMNTEAFF; CDR3nt: TGTGCCTGGAGTGTGGCAGGGGGAATGAACACTGAAGCTTTCTTT
d_gene: TRBD1; v_gene: TRBV6-9; abundance: NA; j_gene: TRBJ1-4; CDR3aa: CASSYLNRGNEKLFF; CDR3nt: TGTGCCAGCAGTTACTTAAACAGGGGGAATGAAAAACTGTTTTTT
d_gene: TRBD2; v_gene: TRBV6-5; abundance: NA; j_gene: TRBJ2-3; CDR3aa: CASSYYATLAGSTDTQYF; CDR3nt: TGTGCCAGCAGCTACTACGCGACTCTAGCGGGATCCACAGATACGCAGTATTTT
d_gene: NA; v_gene: TRBV12-3/TRBV12-4; abundance: many; j_gene: TRBJ1-2; CDR3aa: CASSLGVSAIYGYTF; CDR3nt: TGTGCCAGCAGTTTAGGGGTTTCGGCTATCTATGGCTACACCTTC
d_gene: NA; v_gene: TRBV7-8; abundance: once; j_gene: TRBJ1-5; CDR3aa: CASSPHAGPHQPQHF; CDR3nt: TGTGCCAGCAGTCCTCACGCGGGGCCCCATCAGCCCCAGCATTTT
d_gene: NA; v_gene: TRBV3-1; abundance: many; j_gene: TRBJ1-1; CDR3aa: CASSQDGVNTEAFF; CDR3nt: TGTGCCAGCAGCCAAGACGGGGTGAACACTGAAGCTTTCTTT
d_gene: NA; v_gene: TRBV7-9; abundance: many; j_gene: TRBJ2-6; CDR3aa: CASSFGGSGANVLTF; CDR3nt: TGTGCCAGCAGCTTCGGGGGTTCGGGGGCCAACGTCCTGACTTTC
d_gene: NA; v_gene: TRBV28; abundance: many; j_gene: TRBJ1-5; CDR3aa: CASSERQPQHF; CDR3nt: TGTGCCAGCAGTGAACGACAGCCCCAGCATTTT
d_gene: TRBD1; v_gene: TRBV7-9; abundance: NA; j_gene: TRBJ1-4; CDR3aa: CASSFRDRGYEKLFF; CDR3nt: TGTGCCAGTTCGTTCCGGGACAGGGGTTATGAAAAACTGTTTTTT
d_gene: NA; v_gene: TRBV18; abundance: many; j_gene: TRBJ1-5; CDR3aa: CASSGTSQGQPQHF; CDR3nt: TGTGCCAGCTCTGGGACCAGCCAGGGTCAGCCCCAGCATTTT
d_gene: NA; v_gene: TRBV7-3; abundance: many; j_gene: TRBJ1-1; CDR3aa: CASSPGGRNTEAFF; CDR3nt: TGTGCCAGCAGCCCTGGGGGGAGAAACACTGAAGCTTTCTTT
d_gene: TRBD2; v_gene: TRBV9; abundance: few; j_gene: TRBJ2-1; CDR3aa: CASSATLRGGRATSYNEQFF; CDR3nt: TGTGCCAGCAGCGCCACCTTAAGGGGCGGGAGGGCCACCTCCTACAATGAGCAGTTCTTC
d_gene: TRBD2; v_gene: TRBV6-9; abundance: many; j_gene: TRBJ2-4; CDR3aa: CASSYGGSGRPLAKNIQYF; CDR3nt: TGTGCCAGCAGTTACGGGGGTAGCGGGCGACCCCTAGCCAAAAACATTCAGTACTTC
d_gene: NA; v_gene: TRBV7-9; abundance: NA; j_gene: TRBJ2-7; CDR3aa: CASSSSDSYEQYF; CDR3nt: TGTGCCAGCAGCTCCTCGGACAGTTACGAGCAGTACTTC
d_gene: NA; v_gene: TRBV18; abundance: many; j_gene: TRBJ2-5; CDR3aa: CASYPGLVEETQYF; CDR3nt: TGTGCCAGCTACCCTGGGCTAGTGGAAGAGACCCAGTACTTC
d_gene: NA; v_gene: TRBV4-2; abundance: NA; j_gene: TRBJ2-3; CDR3aa: CASSQGPSGVDTQYF; CDR3nt: TGTGCCAGCAGCCAAGGACCCTCCGGTGTAGATACGCAGTATTTT
d_gene: NA; v_gene: TRBV2; abundance: few; j_gene: TRBJ1-2; CDR3aa: CASSEQGTYGYTF; CDR3nt: TGTGCCAGCAGCGAACAGGGTACCTATGGCTACACCTTC
d_gene: NA; v_gene: TRBV6-2/TRBV6-3; abundance: few; j_gene: TRBJ1-1; CDR3aa: CASSYSLGGGTEAFF; CDR3nt: TGTGCCAGCAGTTACTCCCTTGGGGGGGGCACTGAAGCTTTCTTT
d_gene: NA; v_gene: TRBV20-1; abundance: few; j_gene: TRBJ2-1; CDR3aa: CSALQTRGYNEQFF; CDR3nt: TGCAGTGCCCTGCAGACTAGGGGGTACAATGAGCAGTTCTTC
d_gene: NA; v_gene: TRBV20-1; abundance: many; j_gene: TRBJ2-3; CDR3aa: CSARDSGLAITDTQYF; CDR3nt: TGCAGTGCTAGAGATTCCGGGCTAGCGATCACAGATACGCAGTATTTT
d_gene: TRBD1; v_gene: TRBV11-2; abundance: many; j_gene: TRBJ2-7; CDR3aa: CASSSYRDRVNYEQYF; CDR3nt: TGTGCCAGCAGCTCATACCGGGACAGGGTAAATTACGAGCAGTACTTC
d_gene: NA; v_gene: TRBV3-1; abundance: many; j_gene: TRBJ1-4; CDR3aa: CASSQPDSANEKLFF; CDR3nt: TGTGCCAGCAGCCAACCGGACAGCGCTAATGAAAAACTGTTTTTT
d_gene: TRBD1; v_gene: TRBV2; abundance: many; j_gene: TRBJ1-4; CDR3aa: CASTTQGATNEKLFF; CDR3nt: TGTGCCAGCACAACACAGGGGGCGACTAATGAAAAACTGTTTTTT
d_gene: NA; v_gene: TRBV19; abundance: NA; j_gene: TRBJ2-3; CDR3aa: CASSSGAFQYF; CDR3nt: TGTGCCAGTAGCTCAGGGGCTTTCCAGTATTTT
d_gene: NA; v_gene: TRBV6-2/TRBV6-3; abundance: many; j_gene: TRBJ2-7; CDR3aa: CASSVSLQYEQYF; CDR3nt: TGTGCCAGCAGCGTAAGTCTACAGTACGAGCAGTACTTC
d_gene: TRBD2; v_gene: TRBV28; abundance: many; j_gene: TRBJ2-5; CDR3aa: CASGNSGRETQYF; CDR3nt: TGTGCCAGCGGGAATAGCGGGCGGGAGACCCAGTACTTC
d_gene: NA; v_gene: TRBV5-1; abundance: many; j_gene: TRBJ2-1; CDR3aa: CASSFDGYNEQFF; CDR3nt: TGCGCCAGCAGCTTCGATGGGTACAATGAGCAGTTCTTC
d_gene: NA; v_gene: TRBV4-1; abundance: NA; j_gene: TRBJ1-2; CDR3aa: CASSQQGSQGYTF; CDR3nt: TGCGCCAGCAGCCAACAGGGTTCGCAGGGCTACACCTTC
d_gene: NA; v_gene: TRBV5-1; abundance: NA; j_gene: TRBJ2-7; CDR3aa: CASSWGDNPYEQYF; CDR3nt: TGCGCCAGCAGCTGGGGGGACAACCCCTACGAGCAGTACTTC
d_gene: TRBD1; v_gene: TRBV28; abundance: many; j_gene: TRBJ2-7; CDR3aa: CASRGQGVIHEQYF; CDR3nt: TGTGCCAGCAGGGGGCAGGGGGTTATCCACGAGCAGTACTTC